The present entry profiles one TCR beta chain with its context. Its antigen remains unidentified. Clones were read by immunoSEQ multiplex PCR, and TCRdb kept only the in-frame ones, dropping some. Among tens of thousands of clones listed, about four fifths were seen once. The record originates from a study of a mutant IDH1 vaccine in newly diagnosed glioma. Across the whole study: Vaccines began 4-6 weeks after radiotherapy alone, or with temozolomide cycles. Overall study results and limits: It was roughly 93% of patients that developed vaccine-induced immune responses.

The time point denotes: week 47, end of study. Doses of 300 ug of mutant IDH1 20-mer peptide were given with topical imiquimod. V lost 0 bases and J 5 bases, leaving 7 bases between the germline ends. Germline CDR1 is SGHDN and CDR2 is FVKESK. CDR3 length equals 13 residues. The receptor was derived from a woman aged 25 to 39 with glioma. Some clones in this sample may be carry-over from other donors' samples. This rearrangement joins TRBV14 to TRBJ1-2, with D perhaps matching TRBD1 (6 bases). The specimen comprised PBMCs, sampled from a glioma patient whose treatment included an IDH1 peptide vaccine. Written as DNA, the CDR3 is TGTGCCAGCAGCCAAGAGGACAGATATGGCTACACCTTC. It translates to CASSQEDRYGYTF.